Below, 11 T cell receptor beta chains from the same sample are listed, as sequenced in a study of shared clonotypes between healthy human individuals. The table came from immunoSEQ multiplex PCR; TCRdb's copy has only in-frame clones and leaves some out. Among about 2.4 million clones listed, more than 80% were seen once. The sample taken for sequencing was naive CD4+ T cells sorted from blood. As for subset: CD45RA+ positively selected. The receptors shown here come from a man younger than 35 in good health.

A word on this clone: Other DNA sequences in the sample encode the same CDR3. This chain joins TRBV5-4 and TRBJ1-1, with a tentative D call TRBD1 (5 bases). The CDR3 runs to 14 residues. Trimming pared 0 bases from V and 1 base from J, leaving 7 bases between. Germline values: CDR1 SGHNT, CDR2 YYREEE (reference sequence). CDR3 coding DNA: TGTGCCAGCAGCTTGGGACAGACGAACACTGAAGCTTTCTTT. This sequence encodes CASSLGQTNTEAFF.

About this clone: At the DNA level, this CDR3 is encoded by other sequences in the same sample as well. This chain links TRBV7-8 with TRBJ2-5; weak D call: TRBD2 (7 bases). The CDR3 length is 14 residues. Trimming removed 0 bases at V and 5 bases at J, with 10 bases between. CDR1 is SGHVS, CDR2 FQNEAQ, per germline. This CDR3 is CASSLAGGLETQYF. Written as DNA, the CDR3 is TGTGCCAGCAGCTTAGCGGGGGGGCTTGAGACCCAGTACTTC.

CDR3 nucleotides: TGTGCCAGTAGTCGTCAGGGGGGGGACTCTGCCTACGAGCAGTACTTC. Translation gives CASSRQGGDSAYEQYF. V usage is TRBV19 and J usage is TRBJ2-7, with D perhaps TRBD1 or TRBD2 (7 bases each). Per germline, CDR1 LNHDA and CDR2 SQIVND (reference sequence). CDR3 length: 16 residues. The germline V and J ends were trimmed by 5 bases and 2 bases, with 19 bases remaining between them.

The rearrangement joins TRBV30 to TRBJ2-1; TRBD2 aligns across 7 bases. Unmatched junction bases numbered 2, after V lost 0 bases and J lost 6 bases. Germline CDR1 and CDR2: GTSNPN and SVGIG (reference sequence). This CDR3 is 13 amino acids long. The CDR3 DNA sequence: TGTGCCTGGAGTGTGGCTAGCGGCAATGAGCAGTTCTTC. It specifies CAWSVASGNEQFF.

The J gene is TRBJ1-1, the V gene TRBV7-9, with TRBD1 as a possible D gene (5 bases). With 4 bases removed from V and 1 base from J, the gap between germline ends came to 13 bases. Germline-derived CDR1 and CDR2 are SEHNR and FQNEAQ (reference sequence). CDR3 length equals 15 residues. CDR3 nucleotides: TGTGCCAGCAGCTCATCGGGACTTCCGAACACTGAAGCTTTCTTT. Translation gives CASSSSGLPNTEAFF.

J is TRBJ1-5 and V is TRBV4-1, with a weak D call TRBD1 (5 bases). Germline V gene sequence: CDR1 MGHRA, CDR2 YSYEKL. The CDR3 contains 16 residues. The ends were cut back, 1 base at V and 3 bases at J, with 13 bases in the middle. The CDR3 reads CASSQVGTATNQPQHF. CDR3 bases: TGCGCCAGCAGCCAAGTAGGGACGGCCACCAATCAGCCCCAGCATTTT.

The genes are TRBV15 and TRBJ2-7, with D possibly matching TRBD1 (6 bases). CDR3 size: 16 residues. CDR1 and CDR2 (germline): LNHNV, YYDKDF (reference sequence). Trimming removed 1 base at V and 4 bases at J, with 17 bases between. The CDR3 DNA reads TGTGCCACCAGCAGAGGGGGGACGACAGGTCGGTACGAGCAGTACTTC. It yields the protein CATSRGGTTGRYEQYF.

This CDR3 is CASSIAFRDYTYGYTF. CDR3 DNA: TGTGCCAGTAGTATAGCGTTTCGGGACTACACCTATGGCTACACCTTC. V is TRBV19 and J is TRBJ1-2; TRBD1 might be the D (5 bases). V lost 1 base, J lost 4 bases, and 16 bases lay in between. The CDR3 is 16 amino acids. Germline CDR1 LNHDA, CDR2 SQIVND (reference sequence). The entire variable domain, with the rest obtained from reference TRBV19 and TRBJ1-2, is as follows: DGGITQSPKYLFRKEGQNVTLSCEQNLNHDAMYWYRQDPGQGLRLIYYSQIVNDFQKGDIAEGYSVSREKKESFPLTVTSAQKNPTAFYLCASSIAFRDYTYGYTFGSGTRLTVV.

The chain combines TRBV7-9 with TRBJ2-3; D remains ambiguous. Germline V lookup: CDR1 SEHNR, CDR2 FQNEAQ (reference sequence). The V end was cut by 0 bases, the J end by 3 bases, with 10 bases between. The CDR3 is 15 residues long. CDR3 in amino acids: CASSLAGQETDTQYF. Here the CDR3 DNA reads TGTGCCAGCAGCTTAGCTGGGCAGGAGACAGATACGCAGTATTTT.

This CDR3 is CASSQDGPQGTYGYTF. The CDR3, as DNA: TGCGCCAGCAGCCAAGATGGACCACAGGGGACCTATGGCTACACCTTC. This chain links TRBV4-3 with TRBJ1-2; 7 positions match TRBD1. Germline values: CDR1 LGHNA, CDR2 YSLEER. This CDR3 spans 16 amino acids. The trim removed 0 bases at V and 4 bases at J, leaving 8 bases unmatched.

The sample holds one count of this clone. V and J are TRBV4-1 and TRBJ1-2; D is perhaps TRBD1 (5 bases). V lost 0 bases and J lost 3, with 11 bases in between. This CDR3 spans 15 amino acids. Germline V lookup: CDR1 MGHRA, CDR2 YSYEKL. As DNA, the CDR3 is TGCGCCAGCAGCCAAGAAACAGGATCAGACTATGGCTACACCTTC. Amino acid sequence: CASSQETGSDYGYTF.